Each of the 12 T cell receptor delta chains below was sequenced from the same sample in a study of gamma-delta chains in newborns, infants, children. TCRdb re-called the reads through CATT. The sample contains roughly 5,300 delta-chain clones, roughly 15% of which appear only once. The sequencing here drew on blood, taken at baseline. All receptors derive from a child who was a newborn, infant or young child, either healthy, febrile or measles-vaccinated (not recorded which).

In its sample, this clone was seen many times. This chain connects TRDV2 to TRDJ1; 7 bases align to TRDD3. CDR1 is GEAIGNYY and CDR2 is EKD in the germline V gene. Trimming removed 4 bases from V and 0 bases from J; junction bases left unmatched: 13. The CDR3 totals 17 residues. Here the CDR3 DNA reads TGTGCCTGTGAGTCGTTGGGGGACCCAACGTACACCGATAAACTCATCTTT. Encoded protein: CACESLGDPTYTDKLIF.

This clone was seen a handful of times. The rearrangement joins TRDV1 to TRDJ1, with a weak D call TRDD2 (5 bases). Germline CDR1 and CDR2: TSWWSYY and QGS. The ends were cut back, 2 bases at V and 11 bases at J, with 30 bases in the middle. The CDR3 consists of 18 residues. The CDR3 bases are TGTGCTCTTGGGGAATCGAGTTTCCTCCCTAACCAAACCCGGTGGCTCATCTTT. It yields the protein CALGESSFLPNQTRWLIF.

This clone was recorded a few times. This chain links TRDV2 with TRDJ4, with 8 positions matching TRDD3. The CDR3 runs to 16 residues. Germline V gene lookup returns CDR1 GEAIGNYY and CDR2 EKD. V shed 0 bases and J 3 bases; nucleotides not matched to a gene: 11. The CDR3 spells CACDTLLGGEIRPLIF. As DNA, the CDR3 is TGTGCCTGTGACACCTTACTGGGGGGCGAAATCCGACCCCTGATCTTT.

V and J are TRDV1 and TRDJ2; the match to TRDD3 covers 13 bases. V was pared by 9 bases and J by 4 bases, with 20 bases of the junction left unmatched. The CDR3 has 20 residues. In germline, CDR1 is TSWWSYY, CDR2 QGS. Written as DNA, the CDR3 is TGTGCTCTGGTTAAGGCCTTTATTTACTGGGGGATACGGGGGACAGCACAACTCTTCTTT. Residues: CALVKAFIYWGIRGTAQLFF.

V and J are TRDV1 and TRDJ1; TRDD3 agrees at 8 bases. Germline loops: CDR1 TSWWSYY, CDR2 QGS. The CDR3 consists of 21 residues. V lost 1 base and J lost 3; bases outside the gene matches: 22. CDR3 DNA sequence: TGTGCTCTTGGGGAACGGTATCACATCGGGGATACACCGACCTCCCCCGATAAACTCATCTTT. This codes for CALGERYHIGDTPTSPDKLIF.

Only a few counts were recorded for this clone. This probably arose from a read error, given a far larger clone one base away. V and J are TRDV1 and TRDJ1; D might be TRDD3 (6 bases). V was clipped by 2 bases and J by 0 bases, with 25 bases between them. The CDR3 contains 20 residues. Per germline, CDR1 TSWWSYY and CDR2 QGS. The CDR3 DNA follows: TGTGCTCTTGGGGAAAGCGTAGACCACTGGGAAAAAAGAAACACCGATAAACTCATCTTT. Its translation is CALGESVDHWEKRNTDKLIF.

This clone is deemed medium-sized (0.01 to 0.1%). V gene TRDV2 combines with J gene TRDJ3, with 11 bases lining up with TRDD3. The length of the CDR3 is 18 residues. After removal of 2 bases from V and 0 bases from J, the junction contained 2 bases not matched to a gene. In germline, CDR1 is GEAIGNYY, CDR2 EKD. CDR3 region: CACDILGDSSWDTRQMFF. DNA for the CDR3: TGTGCCTGTGACATACTGGGGGATAGCTCCTGGGACACCCGACAGATGTTTTTC.

This clone is deemed medium-sized. This chain uses TRDV1 with TRDJ1; 9 nucleotides agree with TRDD2. Per germline, CDR1 TSWWSYY and CDR2 QGS. J lost 2 bases, V lost 0 bases, and 22 bases had no gene match. The CDR3 spans 22 residues. CDR3 loop: CALGELLRTFLQGPLVTDKLIF. Written as DNA, the CDR3 is TGTGCTCTTGGGGAACTATTACGGACCTTCCTACAAGGGCCCCTCGTTACCGATAAACTCATCTTT.

This clone was observed many times. The rearrangement links TRDV1 to TRDJ1; 11 nucleotides agree with TRDD3. This CDR3 comprises 23 residues. Germline trimming cut 0 bases from V and 1 base from J; bases unmatched to any gene: 22. Germline V lookup: CDR1 TSWWSYY, CDR2 QGS. DNA for the CDR3: TGTGCTCTTGGGGAACTTTTAGGTAGGGGCGATCTGGGGGATACACGTGGCACCGATAAACTCATCTTT. Translating gives CALGELLGRGDLGDTRGTDKLIF.

The rearrangement links TRDV1 to TRDJ1; D is perhaps TRDD2 (6 bases). CDR1 and CDR2 (germline): TSWWSYY, QGS. Trimming shortened V by 0 bases and J by 1 base, and 36 bases separated the two germline ends. CDR3 length equals 24 residues. CDR3 nucleotide sequence: TGTGCTCTTGGGGAACTGAATTGCTCCTACAGCTGTACTGGTTGGAGCCCGGCCACCGATAAACTCATCTTT. Its protein is CALGELNCSYSCTGWSPATDKLIF.

This rearrangement joins TRDV1 to TRDJ2, with 8 bases that match TRDD3. Trimming removed 2 bases from V and 2 bases from J; junction bases left unmatched: 19. The germline gives CDR1 TSWWSYY, CDR2 QGS. This CDR3 has 21 amino acids. CDR3 in DNA: TGTGCTCTTGGGGAATCAGTGAGGGGGATAACCTTCTGGCCGTTGACAGCACAACTCTTCTTT. It yields the protein CALGESVRGITFWPLTAQLFF.

This clone was observed a few times. This likely reflects a read error, since a far larger clone is one base away. The same CDR3 can be traced to other DNA sequences in this sample. V is TRDV3 and J is TRDJ1; 7 nucleotides match TRDD3. Per the germline V gene, CDR1 is TVYSNPD and CDR2 is GDNSRS (reference sequence). The CDR3 length is 17 residues. The trim removed 1 base at V and 2 bases at J, leaving 16 bases unmatched. The CDR3 coding sequence is TGTGCCTTTAAGGACCAATACTGGGGATCCTATACCGATAAACTCATCTTT. Residues: CAFKDQYWGSYTDKLIF.